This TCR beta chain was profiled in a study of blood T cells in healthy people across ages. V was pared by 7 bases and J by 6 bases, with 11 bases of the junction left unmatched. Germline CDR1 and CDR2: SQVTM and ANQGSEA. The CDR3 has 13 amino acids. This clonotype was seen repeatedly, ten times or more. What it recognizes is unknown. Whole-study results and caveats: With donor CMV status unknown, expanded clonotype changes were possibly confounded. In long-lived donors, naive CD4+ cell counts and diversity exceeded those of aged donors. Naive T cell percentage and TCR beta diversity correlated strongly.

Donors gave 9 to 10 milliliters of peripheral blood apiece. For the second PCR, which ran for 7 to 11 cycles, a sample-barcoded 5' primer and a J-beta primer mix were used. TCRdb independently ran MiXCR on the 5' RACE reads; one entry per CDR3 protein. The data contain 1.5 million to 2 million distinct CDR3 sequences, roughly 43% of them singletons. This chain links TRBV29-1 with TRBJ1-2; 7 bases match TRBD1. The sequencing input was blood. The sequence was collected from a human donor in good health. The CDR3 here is CSATPGTANGYTF. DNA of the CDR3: TGCAGCGCAACCCCCGGGACAGCTAATGGCTACACCTTC.